Listed here are 31 T cell receptor beta chains from one sample, sequenced in a study of cytomegalovirus exposure and HLA in healthy donors (TCRdb year 2017). Library generation was performed with the immunoSEQ multiplex PCR assay. Held by TCRdb, this immuneACCESS table contains in-frame sequences only and omits some clones. Under half of the omission traces to an unresolved V gene where checked; the cause of the rest is unknown. For this sample there are roughly 200,000 clones; 80% to 85% appear just once. Less than 1.5% of the sample is held by the ten biggest clonotypes. The sample was PBMCs. Receptors were obtained from a woman between 25 and 40 years old in good health and CMV-seronegative.

This clone was picked up one time. The chain is built from TRBV6-5 and TRBJ1-2; D is unresolved. CDR3 size: 13 residues. CDR1 is MNHEY, CDR2 SVGAGI, per germline. Trimming took 2 bases from V and 4 from J, leaving 8 bases between them. This CDR3 is CASSYDIFYGYTF. In DNA form, the CDR3 reads TGTGCCAGCAGTTACGACATATTCTATGGCTACACCTTC.

V gene TRBV10-2 combines with J gene TRBJ2-7; TRBD2 might be the D (7 bases). Germline lookup yields CDR1 WSHSY and CDR2 SAAADI. V lost 9 bases to trimming and J lost 3 bases, with 18 bases between them. CDR3 length: 14 residues. DNA for the CDR3: TGCGCCAGTCATAGGAGGGGGACTAACTACGAGCAGTACTTC. It codes for CASHRRGTNYEQYF.

The chain employs TRBV6-5 and TRBJ2-1; 7 bases are a match to TRBD1. In germline, CDR1 is MNHEY, CDR2 SVGAGI. There are 14 residues in the CDR3. V lost 0 bases, J lost 8 bases, and 4 bases stayed unmatched. The CDR3 nucleotides are TGTGCCAGCAGTTACTCCCGGGACAGCGATGAGCAGTTCTTC. Its protein product is CASSYSRDSDEQFF.

The gene calls are TRBV5-1 and TRBJ1-2; D is perhaps TRBD1 (5 bases). The germline gives CDR1 SGHRS, CDR2 YFSETQ. CDR3 length: 15 amino acids. With 0 bases removed from V and 2 bases from J, the gap between germline ends came to 11 bases. The DNA of the CDR3 is TGCGCCAGCAGCTTGGGACAGCACCTAAACTATGGCTACACCTTC. It translates to CASSLGQHLNYGYTF.

V gene TRBV30 combines with J gene TRBJ2-5, with TRBD2 identical over 10 bases. V trimming: 2 bases; J trimming: 0 bases; junction bases outside the gene matches: 9. Per germline, CDR1 GTSNPN and CDR2 SVGIG (reference sequence). The CDR3 contains 17 residues. The CDR3 is CAWSQPSGGEYQETQYF. CDR3 nucleotides: TGTGCCTGGAGTCAGCCTAGCGGGGGTGAATACCAAGAGACCCAGTACTTC.

The chain recombines TRBV5-1 with TRBJ2-7; D gene ambiguous. The germline V gene encodes CDR1 SGHRS and CDR2 YFSETQ. V shed 0 bases and J shed 3 bases, with 7 bases lying between them. There are 13 residues in the CDR3. CDR3 protein: CASSLASYYEQYF. The CDR3 DNA reads as TGCGCCAGCAGCTTGGCCTCGTACTACGAGCAGTACTTC.

J is TRBJ2-1 and V is TRBV7-9; 7 bases are shared with TRBD2. The ends lost 0 bases at V and 5 bases at J; junction bases unmatched: 1. CDR3 length equals 14 residues. Germline loops: CDR1 SEHNR, CDR2 FQNEAQ (reference sequence). CDR3 DNA sequence: TGTGCCAGCAGCTTAGCAGCGGGACACAATGAGCAGTTCTTC. Protein sequence: CASSLAAGHNEQFF.

The chain uses TRBV5-1 and TRBJ2-3, with 10 bases that match TRBD2. The CDR3 loop spans 20 amino acids. The V segment lost 1 base and the J segment 3 bases; nucleotides outside the gene matches: 17. Per the germline V gene, CDR1 is SGHRS and CDR2 is YFSETQ. CDR3 sequence: CASSLNAKDPGLARTDTQYF. CDR3 sequence (DNA): TGCGCCAGCAGCTTGAACGCCAAAGATCCGGGACTAGCGAGAACAGATACGCAGTATTTT.

The V gene is TRBV14, the J gene TRBJ2-7, with D perhaps TRBD2 (5 bases). Germline lookup yields CDR1 SGHDN and CDR2 FVKESK. Between the trimmed V and J ends, which lost 3 bases and 3 bases, there was a span of 6 bases. The CDR3 consists of 12 residues. CDR3 bases: TGTGCCAGCAGCCAGGACTTCTACGAGCAGTACTTC. Translation: CASSQDFYEQYF.

This clone showed up just a few times. The chain links TRBV6-1 to TRBJ1-2; the match to TRBD1 covers 8 bases. V gave up 1 base and J gave up 7 bases; unmatched junction bases: 2. Germline V gene sequence: CDR1 MNHNS, CDR2 SASEGT. The CDR3 extends over 13 amino acids. The CDR3 DNA follows: TGTGCCAGCAGTGAAGGACAGGGGACTGGCTACACCTTC. This encodes CASSEGQGTGYTF.

The J gene is TRBJ2-5, the V gene TRBV7-3; the match to TRBD2 covers 8 bases. This CDR3 region has 13 residues. Germline loops: CDR1 SGHTA, CDR2 FQGTGA. With V trimmed by 5 bases and J by 5 bases, 4 bases remained unmatched. In nucleotides, the CDR3 is TGTGCCAGCAGCCCCGGGGGGGTTGAGACCCAGTACTTC. Translation gives CASSPGGVETQYF.

In the case of this clone: Other nucleotide sequences in the sample specify the same CDR3. This chain links TRBV11-2 with TRBJ1-1; 7 nucleotides match TRBD1. This CDR3 spans 14 amino acids. Trimming took 1 base from V and 2 from J; bases not matched to a gene: 1. Germline CDR1 reads SGHAT; CDR2 reads FQNNGV. CDR3 bases: TGTGCCAGCAGCTTAGGACAGGGAAACACTGAAGCTTTCTTT. Residues: CASSLGQGNTEAFF.

The V call is TRBV4-1, the J call TRBJ2-2, with D possibly TRBD2 on 5 matching bases. Germline loops: CDR1 MGHRA, CDR2 YSYEKL. The CDR3 is 15 residues long. Trimming pared 3 bases from V and 2 bases from J, leaving 10 bases between. The CDR3 spells CASSHETINTGELFF. The CDR3 DNA follows: TGCGCCAGCAGCCATGAGACTATTAACACCGGGGAGCTGTTTTTT.

This chain connects TRBV14 to TRBJ2-1, with unresolved D. The CDR3 runs 14 residues. The V gene's germline CDR1 is SGHDN and CDR2 FVKESK. Trimming shortened V by 3 bases and J by 1 base, and 7 bases separated the two germline ends. The CDR3 spells CASSQRLSYNEQFF. The CDR3 bases are TGTGCCAGCAGCCAGAGGTTGTCCTACAATGAGCAGTTCTTC.

The gene calls are TRBV5-1 and TRBJ2-7; 8 bases fit TRBD2. The V segment lost 5 bases and the J segment 2 bases; nucleotides outside the gene matches: 12. Germline V lookup: CDR1 SGHRS, CDR2 YFSETQ. The CDR3 runs to 16 residues. CDR3 bases: TGCGCCAGCAGTTCGGTCACGGGAGGGCCGGCCTACGAGCAGTACTTC. Its translation: CASSSVTGGPAYEQYF.

The chain employs TRBV5-1 and TRBJ1-5; 8 nucleotides match TRBD1. Germline lookup yields CDR1 SGHRS and CDR2 YFSETQ. V lost 0 bases, J lost 6 bases, and 8 bases stayed unmatched. This CDR3 spans 16 amino acids. CDR3: CASSLEPQDRAQPQHF. The CDR3, as DNA: TGCGCCAGCAGCTTGGAACCCCAGGACAGGGCTCAGCCCCAGCATTTT. Complete variable domain (other parts from reference TRBV5-1 and TRBJ1-5): KAGVTQTPRYLIKTRGQQVTLSCSPISGHRSVSWYQQTPGQGLQFLFEYFSETQRNKGNFPGRFSGRQFSNSRSEMNVSTLELGDSALYLCASSLEPQDRAQPQHFGDGTRLSIL.

The chain uses TRBV19 and TRBJ1-3, with D unresolved. V was trimmed by 3 bases and J by 0 bases, leaving 6 bases between them. The CDR3 is 14 residues long. The V gene's germline CDR1 is LNHDA and CDR2 SQIVND (reference sequence). For the CDR3, the DNA is TGTGCCAGTAGTATGCGCGACTCTGGAAACACCATATATTTT. This sequence encodes CASSMRDSGNTIYF.

The chain carries TRBV29-1 and TRBJ2-7; 8 bases match TRBD1. The CDR3 length is 14 residues. CDR1 is SQVTM and CDR2 is ANQGSEA in the germline V gene. With 4 bases clipped from V and 4 bases from J, the junction kept 9 bases outside the gene matches. CDR3: CSVGNAGGSYEQYF. Here the CDR3 DNA reads TGCAGCGTTGGAAACGCAGGGGGCTCGTACGAGCAGTACTTC.

A single count supports this clone. This chain connects TRBV7-3 to TRBJ2-6; TRBD1 matches 8 bases. CDR1 SGHTA and CDR2 FQGTGA come from the germline V gene. The V gene end was trimmed by 6 bases and the J gene end by 1 base; junction bases not matched to a gene: 2. The CDR3 consists of 15 residues. The CDR3 bases are TGTGCCAGCAGGGGACAGGTGTCTGGGGCCAACGTCCTGACTTTC. As protein: CASRGQVSGANVLTF. Full variable domain (missing parts from reference TRBV7-3 and TRBJ2-6): GAGVSQTPSNKVTEKGKYVELRCDPISGHTALYWYRQSLGQGPEFLIYFQGTGAADDSGLPNDRFFAVRPEGSVSTLKIQRTERGDSAVYLCASRGQVSGANVLTFGAGSRLTVL.

The chain uses TRBV29-1 and TRBJ1-1; D unclear. Trimming removed 5 bases at V and 8 bases at J, with 12 bases between. Germline V lookup: CDR1 SQVTM, CDR2 ANQGSEA. The CDR3 has 11 amino acids. The CDR3 region has the DNA TGCAGCGTTAACATTGCCCCCGAAGCTTTCTTT. Protein: CSVNIAPEAFF.

This chain joins TRBV6-6 and TRBJ2-1, with D possibly matching TRBD2 (6 bases). With 2 bases removed from V and 0 bases from J, the gap between germline ends came to 8 bases. Germline lookup yields CDR1 MNHNY and CDR2 SVGAGI (reference sequence). The CDR3 spans 15 residues. CDR3 sequence reads: CASSYETSSYNEQFF. The CDR3 nucleotides read TGTGCCAGCAGTTACGAGACTAGCTCCTACAATGAGCAGTTCTTC.

The V call is TRBV7-8, the J call TRBJ1-1; perhaps TRBD1 as D (5 bases). Per the germline V gene, CDR1 is SGHVS and CDR2 is FQNEAQ. V lost 5 bases, J lost 10 bases, and 17 bases lay in between. The CDR3 consists of 13 residues. Here the CDR3 DNA reads TGTGCCAGCAGCCCCAGGCAGGGTGGGATAGCTTTCTTT. Residues: CASSPRQGGIAFF.

This chain connects TRBV30 to TRBJ2-1; unclear D gene. CDR1 is GTSNPN and CDR2 is SVGIG in the germline V gene (reference sequence). V shed 5 bases and J shed 11 bases, with 13 bases lying between them. The CDR3 is 11 amino acids. The CDR3 is CAWATPLKQFF. CDR3 sequence (DNA): TGTGCCTGGGCGACCCCACTAAAGCAGTTCTTC.

The rearrangement links TRBV6-1 to TRBJ1-5; TRBD1 aligns across 7 bases. The CDR3 sequence is 14 residues long. Germline loops: CDR1 MNHNS, CDR2 SASEGT. V was clipped by 8 bases and J by 6 bases; unmatched bases: 10. Here the CDR3 reads CASANRQGGQPQHF. In DNA form, the CDR3 reads TGTGCCAGCGCTAACCGACAGGGCGGTCAGCCCCAGCATTTT.

V usage is TRBV5-4 and J usage is TRBJ1-2; 10 bases fit TRBD1. The V gene's germline CDR1 is SGHNT and CDR2 YYREEE (reference sequence). J gave up 8 bases and V 3 bases, and 7 bases lay outside the gene matches. The length of the CDR3 is 14 residues. The CDR3 region is CASSSRQGATGYTF. CDR3 nucleotides: TGTGCCAGCAGCTCCCGACAGGGGGCCACCGGCTACACCTTC.

V is TRBV5-1 and J is TRBJ1-6; TRBD1 matches at 9 bases. J gave up 9 bases and V 5 bases, and 12 bases lay outside the gene matches. Germline lookup yields CDR1 SGHRS and CDR2 YFSETQ. This CDR3 is built from 16 residues. This CDR3 reads CASSSDRGSSGSPLHF. The CDR3 region has the DNA TGCGCCAGCAGTTCGGACAGGGGCAGTTCTGGTTCACCCCTCCACTTT.

The genes are TRBV6-5 and TRBJ1-3; TRBD1 agrees at 9 bases. Germline CDR1 and CDR2: MNHEY and SVGAGI. V shed 6 bases and J 2 bases; nucleotides not matched to a gene: 5. This CDR3 contains 15 residues. The CDR3 sequence is CASSMDRGAGNTIYF. For the CDR3, the DNA is TGTGCCAGCAGCATGGACAGGGGTGCTGGAAACACCATATATTTT.

This chain's CDR3 is CAWSVTGVYNEQFF. The CDR3 coding sequence is TGTGCCTGGAGTGTAACAGGGGTCTACAATGAGCAGTTCTTC. The genes are TRBV30 and TRBJ2-1; 7 positions agree with TRBD1. The CDR3 is 14 amino acids. V lost 0 bases, J lost 3 bases, and 2 bases stayed unmatched. Looked up from germline, CDR1 is GTSNPN and CDR2 is SVGIG (reference sequence). Supplemented by reference TRBV30 and TRBJ2-1, the full variable domain reads SQTIHQWPATLVQPVGSPLSLECTVEGTSNPNLYWYRQAAGRGLQLLFYSVGIGQISSEVPQNLSASRPQDRQFILSSKKLLLSDSGFYLCAWSVTGVYNEQFFGPGTRLTVL.

V gene TRBV19 combines with J gene TRBJ2-7, with D possibly TRBD1 on 5 matching bases. Trimming stripped 1 base from V and 5 bases from J, with 9 bases between. Germline values: CDR1 LNHDA, CDR2 SQIVND (reference sequence). CDR3 length: 13 amino acids. Written as DNA, the CDR3 is TGTGCCAGTAGTATAGGAGGACACAACGAGCAGTACTTC. It is translated as CASSIGGHNEQYF.

The chain links TRBV13 to TRBJ2-7; 10 positions agree with TRBD2. Trimming removed 4 bases from V and 0 bases from J; junction bases left unmatched: 6. The CDR3 is made up of 16 amino acids. Per germline, CDR1 PRHDT and CDR2 FYEKMQ (reference sequence). CDR3 DNA: TGTGCCAGCAGCTCCGATAGCGGGAGGAGCTCCTACGAGCAGTACTTC. Its translation: CASSSDSGRSSYEQYF.

The chain combines TRBV19 with TRBJ1-2, with 7 bases identical to TRBD1. Trimming at V came to 6 bases and at J to 4 bases, leaving 5 bases not matched to a gene. CDR3 size: 13 residues. The germline V gene encodes CDR1 LNHDA and CDR2 SQIVND (reference sequence). As DNA, the CDR3 is TGTGCCAGTAGGCCGGGACAGTTCTATGGCTACACCTTC. Its translation: CASRPGQFYGYTF.